This T cell receptor (beta chain) was sequenced in a study (dated by TCRdb to about 2015). In the study overall: The study examined whether tumor-infiltrating Tregs in breast cancer are drawn from blood Tregs or arise in situ by conversion from other CD4+ T cell subsets.

The Miltenyi Naive CD4+ T Cell Isolation kit was used to purify naive CD4+ T cells, and Tregs were depleted with CD25 microbeads. Tregs, naive and memory CD4+ T cells from tumor, blood and ipsilateral draining lymph nodes of five breast cancer patients underwent full-length TCR alpha and beta sequencing. Tumor tissue and lymph nodes from ipsilateral axillary dissection were perfused with PBS, minced and digested with collagenase I and hyaluronidase. Sorted cell populations were confirmed by FACS to exceed 90% purity. The research as a whole found: Rather than covering whole repertoires, validation in the larger cohort was restricted to a single TCR beta V-J rearrangement. The TCR gene usage of tumor memory CD4+ T cells clustered together with blood and lymph node memory CD4+ cells and with lymph node naive CD4+ cells. The TCR alpha and beta sequences of tumor-infiltrating Tregs showed the greatest overlap with tumor naive CD4+ T cells, followed by blood naive CD4+ T cells.

The sample holds a few counts of this clonotype. Its binding antigen is unknown. Base qualities are not provided; no much larger clone lies one nucleotide away. Full-length TCR variable regions were amplified by 5' RACE PCR with constant-region reverse primers, and semi-nested PCR with Nested Universal Primer A was subsequently performed. The ReliaPrep RNA Cell Miniprep System was used to extract total RNA, which was then reverse transcribed into 5'RACE-ready cDNA with the SMARTer RACE 5'/3' Kit. Multiplex adaptors were used to barcode the full-length TCR alpha and beta libraries, which were then sequenced on an Illumina MiSeq. Regarding the original processing steps: For each of nine subset-tissue groups, sequencing data from the five patients were combined, and the groups were compared by unsupervised clustering of TCR gene usage. Repertoire similarity was calculated with the Morisita-Horn index, weighting shared sequences by their contribution to each repertoire. TCRdb cleaned the public reads at Q25 with fastp, built clones with MiXCR and kept in-frame beta chains. Identical CDR3 protein sequences are pooled into one entry, listed with their most common genes and DNA. The V and J calls were not made by the authors but by TCRdb's processing. A total of some 60,000 distinct CDR3 sequences appear in this sample, around 30% of them only once. Of the sample, approximately 2.2% falls within the top ten clones.

The germline V gene supplies CDR1 MDHEN and CDR2 SYDVKM. Measured from the cysteine to the phenylalanine, the CDR3 is 12 residues long. Only CDR3 DNA is held: 36 bases, read in frame from base 1. V was cut back by 2 bases and J by 4 bases, leaving a gap of 5 bases between them. The sample was tumor-infiltrating naive CD4+ T cells sorted from the breast tumor. In light of the paper, this sample's cell subset or site label describes: naive CD4+ T cells, CD4+CD45RA+CD25-. This TCR came from a female donor with breast cancer. The chain was built from TRBV28 and TRBJ1-1; TRBD1 might be the D gene, on 5 matching bases. The DNA is as follows: TGTGCCAGCAGTTTACAGGGCACTGAAGCTTTCTTT. The resulting protein is CASSLQGTEAFF.